This is a list of T cell receptor beta chains from one sample in a study of T cell responses to AZD1222 COVID-19 vaccine. Sequencing was performed with immunoSEQ multiplex PCR; in TCRdb, only in-frame clones are kept and a portion is missing. The data show some 190,000 clones, about 93% seen once. The starting material was peripheral blood, obtained 28 days after the second AZD1222 dose. The receptors were sampled from an adult who received the AZD1222 COVID-19 vaccine. Both conserved end residues are part of each CDR3. The D gene is left open where the match is weak. The size entry is marked missing in some rows and otherwise reads once, few, many or a size class.

- | once | TRBJ2-2 | TRBV6-2/TRBV6-3 | TGTGCCAGCAGTGCCCGGGGACATGGGGACACCGGGGAGCTGTTTTTT | CASSARGHGDTGELFF
TRBD1 | - | TRBJ2-2 | TRBV15 | TGTGCCACCAGTAGTACAGGGGCTACCGGGGAGCTGTTTTTT | CATSSTGATGELFF
- | - | TRBJ2-3 | TRBV4-2 | TGTGCCAGCAGCCAAGAGGATTTAAAGGGGTCCACAGATACGCAGTATTTT | CASSQEDLKGSTDTQYF
- | - | TRBJ2-7 | TRBV6-5 | TGTGCCAGCAGCGACCCCCCGGGATGGGAGCAGTACTTC | CASSDPPGWEQYF
- | - | TRBJ2-7 | TRBV3-1/TRBV3-2 | TGTGCCAGCAGCCGTGTCTCCTACGAGCAGTACTTC | CASSRVSYEQYF
- | - | TRBJ2-7 | TRBV12-3/TRBV12-4 | TGTGCCAGCGGTACAGGAACCTACGAGCAGTACTTC | CASGTGTYEQYF
- | - | TRBJ1-5 | TRBV7-9 | TGTGCCAGCAGCTTATCTGGTCAGGGTTGGAGTCAGCCCCAGCATTTT | CASSLSGQGWSQPQHF
- | once | TRBJ2-5 | TRBV4-1 | TGCGCCAGCAGCCAAGATCGGACGGGAGAGACCCAGTACTTC | CASSQDRTGETQYF
TRBD2 | - | TRBJ2-3 | TRBV28 | TGTGCCAGCAGTTCCCCCGGGCGGGGGAGCACAGATACGCAGTATTTT | CASSSPGRGSTDTQYF
TRBD1 | - | TRBJ2-5 | TRBV29-1 | TGCAGCGTTCAAGGGACAGTACAAAAAGAGACCCAGTACTTC | CSVQGTVQKETQYF
- | - | TRBJ1-1 | TRBV5-4 | TGTGCCAGCAGCCCACGGGGAGGGGGCACTGAAGCTTTCTTT | CASSPRGGGTEAFF
TRBD2 | - | TRBJ2-1 | TRBV5-1 | TGCGCCAGCAGCACCCGGACTAGCGGGAGGGCCATTGAGCAGTTCTTC | CASSTRTSGRAIEQFF
- | - | TRBJ1-5 | TRBV6-5 | TGTGCCAGCAGCATGGACCATTCCGAGAGTCAGCCCCAGCATTTT | CASSMDHSESQPQHF
TRBD1 | - | TRBJ2-2 | TRBV18 | TGTGCCAGCACCGCTCGACAGGGCGCGAACACCGGGGAGCTGTTTTTT | CASTARQGANTGELFF
- | few | TRBJ1-5 | TRBV6-1 | TGTGCCAGCAGTGAAGCGGCGGGGAGCAATCAGCCCCAGCATTTT | CASSEAAGSNQPQHF
- | - | TRBJ1-1 | TRBV10-3 | TGTGCCATCACGCGGGACATGGGGAACACTGAAGCTTTCTTT | CAITRDMGNTEAFF